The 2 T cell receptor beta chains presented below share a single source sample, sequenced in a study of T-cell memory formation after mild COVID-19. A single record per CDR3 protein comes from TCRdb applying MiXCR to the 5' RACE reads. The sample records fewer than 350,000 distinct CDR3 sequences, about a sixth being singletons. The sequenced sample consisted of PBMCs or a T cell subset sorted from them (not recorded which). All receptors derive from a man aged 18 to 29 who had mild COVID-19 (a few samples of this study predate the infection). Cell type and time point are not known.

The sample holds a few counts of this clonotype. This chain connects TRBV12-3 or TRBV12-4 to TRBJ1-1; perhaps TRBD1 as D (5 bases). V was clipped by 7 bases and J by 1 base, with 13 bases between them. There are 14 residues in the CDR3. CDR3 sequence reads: CASTLLGGNTEAFF. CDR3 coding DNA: TGTGCCAGCACCTTGTTGGGGGGGAACACTGAAGCTTTCTTT.

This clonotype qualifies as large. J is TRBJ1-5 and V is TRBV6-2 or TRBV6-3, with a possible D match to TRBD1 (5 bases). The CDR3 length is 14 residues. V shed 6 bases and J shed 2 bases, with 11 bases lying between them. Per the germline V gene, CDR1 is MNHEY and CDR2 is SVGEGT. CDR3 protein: CASRSLQGNQPQHF. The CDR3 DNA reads TGTGCCAGCAGATCACTACAGGGCAATCAGCCCCAGCATTTT.